Below, 29 T cell receptor beta chains from the same sample are listed, as sequenced in a study of T cell responses to AZD1222 COVID-19 vaccine. Sequenced by immunoSEQ multiplex PCR; TCRdb stores in-frame clones only, minus some. The sample includes some 110,000 clones, 75% to 90% seen only once; the top ten take about two fifths. Sequencing used peripheral blood, obtained 28 days after the second AZD1222 dose. Every receptor here comes from an adult who received the AZD1222 COVID-19 vaccine.

The V gene is TRBV27, the J gene TRBJ2-7; 7 bases line up with TRBD1. From germline, CDR1 is MNHEY and CDR2 SMNVEV (reference sequence). The CDR3 covers 12 residues. The trim removed 7 bases at V and 5 bases at J, leaving 5 bases unmatched. The CDR3 loop reads CASNAGGHEQYF. The CDR3 DNA is TGTGCCAGCAATGCAGGGGGACACGAGCAGTACTTC.

Here the CDR3 reads CASRESGAGSPLHF. The CDR3 DNA follows: TGTGCCAGCAGGGAATCAGGGGCGGGTTCACCCCTCCACTTT. The chain links TRBV2 to TRBJ1-6; D might be TRBD1 (6 bases). The V end lost 6 bases, the J end lost 9 bases, and 15 bases lay between the germline ends. CDR1 is SNHLY and CDR2 is FYNNEI in the germline V gene. This CDR3 is 14 amino acids long.

This chain links TRBV5-4 with TRBJ1-1, with 7 bases aligning to TRBD1. The CDR3 contains 15 residues. J lost 1 base, V lost 4 bases, and 7 bases had no gene match. Germline V gene lookup returns CDR1 SGHNT and CDR2 YYREEE (reference sequence). The CDR3 DNA reads as TGTGCCAGCAGCATAGACAGGGTAGCGAACACTGAAGCTTTCTTT. This codes for CASSIDRVANTEAFF.

The chain uses TRBV4-1 and TRBJ2-2; D is tentatively TRBD1 or TRBD2 (6 bases each). Germline V CDR1 and CDR2: MGHRA, YSYEKL. The V end lost 0 bases, the J end lost 4 bases, and 12 bases lay between the germline ends. The CDR3 has 16 residues. This CDR3 is CASSQEGGKVTGELFF. In DNA form, the CDR3 reads TGCGCCAGCAGCCAAGAAGGGGGGAAGGTCACCGGGGAGCTGTTTTTT.

The CDR3 bases are TGTGCCATCAGTGATAAGGCCAGTAACTATGGCTACACCTTC. Translated: CAISDKASNYGYTF. The V gene is TRBV10-3, the J gene TRBJ1-2; D is undetermined. Germline-derived CDR1 and CDR2 are ENHRY and SYGVKD. CDR3 length: 14 amino acids. Trimming removed 3 bases from V and 1 base from J, with 9 bases in between.

This sequence joins TRBV21-1 and TRBJ1-2; the table's D call of TRBD1 was not tested on the DNA. TRBV21-1 is a documented pseudogene. The length of the CDR3 is 14 residues. The CDR3 is CASSSHGQYYGYTF. As DNA, the CDR3 is TGTGCCAGCAGCAGTCACGGACAGTACTATGGCTACACCTTC.

This clone occurred once. The chain is built from TRBV7-2 and TRBJ2-1; D not resolved. The V end was cut by 2 bases, the J end by 6 bases, with 14 bases between. Germline assignment: CDR1 SGHTA and CDR2 FQGNSA. The CDR3 sequence is 15 residues long. The CDR3 DNA follows: TGTGCCAGCAGCTTAATCAACTTAGGCGGCAATGAGCAGTTCTTC. Amino acids: CASSLINLGGNEQFF.

The chain links TRBV4-3 to TRBJ1-5; tentatively, D is TRBD1 (6 bases). The CDR3 is made up of 15 amino acids. CDR1 and CDR2 from the germline V gene are LGHNA and YSLEER. Between the trimmed V and J ends, which lost 3 bases and 5 bases, there was a span of 14 bases. In DNA form, the CDR3 reads TGCGCCAGCAGCCACAGTACAGGGAGGGATCAGCCCCAGCATTTT. Amino acids: CASSHSTGRDQPQHF.

About this clone: The junction departs from the called germline gene at one end, perhaps through a read error. This chain connects TRBV19 to TRBJ2-6, with 12 nucleotides matching TRBD1. CDR3 length equals 18 residues. Germline V CDR1 and CDR2: LNHDA, SQIVND (reference sequence). The CDR3 coding sequence is TGTGCCAGTAATATACCCGGGACAGGGGGCGCTGGGGCCAACGTCCTGACTTTC. Residues: CASNIPGTGGAGANVLTF.

The DNA of the CDR3 is TGTGCCAGCAGCGTAGCGGACAGCTCCTACAATGAGCAGTTCTTC. Its translation: CASSVADSSYNEQFF. The V call is TRBV9, the J call TRBJ2-1, with D possibly TRBD1 on 6 matching bases. This CDR3 has 15 residues. Germline CDR1 and CDR2: SGDLS and YYNGEE. V was pared by 0 bases and J by 0 bases, with 7 bases between.

J is TRBJ2-5 and V is TRBV28, with 13 bases fitting TRBD2. The V and J ends lost 3 bases and 4 bases, in that order; junction bases with no gene match: 14. Looked up from germline, CDR1 is MDHEN and CDR2 is SYDVKM. This CDR3 comprises 19 residues. For the CDR3, the DNA is TGTGCCAGCAGTTTTCTACTAGCGGGAGGGGAGGGGCATCGAGAGACCCAGTACTTC. Its protein is CASSFLLAGGEGHRETQYF.

The chain recombines TRBV7-3 with TRBJ2-7, with 10 bases aligning to TRBD2. The length of the CDR3 is 15 residues. J gave up 4 bases and V 5 bases, and 8 bases lay outside the gene matches. Per germline, CDR1 SGHTA and CDR2 FQGTGA. CDR3 loop: CASSHGTSGKYEQYF. The CDR3 bases are TGTGCCAGCAGCCACGGAACTAGCGGGAAGTACGAGCAGTACTTC.

The chain recombines TRBV13 with TRBJ2-3, with a weak D call TRBD2 (6 bases). The germline V and J ends were trimmed by 2 bases and 2 bases, with 17 bases remaining between them. There are 17 residues in the CDR3. Germline values: CDR1 PRHDT, CDR2 FYEKMQ (reference sequence). The CDR3 bases are TGTGCCAGCAGCTTAAAGATATCGCGGGACCTCACAGATACGCAGTATTTT. It yields the protein CASSLKISRDLTDTQYF.

The sample holds one count of this clone. The chain uses TRBV24-1 and TRBJ2-3, with D possibly called TRBD1 or TRBD2 (5 bases each). The CDR3 is made up of 15 amino acids. Germline V gives CDR1 KGHDR, CDR2 SFDVKD. Trimming removed 9 bases from V and 3 bases from J, with 18 bases in between. CDR3 nucleotides: TGTGCCACCGGGAAGAGGGGTGGAGTAACAGATACGCAGTATTTT. As protein: CATGKRGGVTDTQYF.

CDR3 sequence: CAWSVVLGEQFF. The DNA for the CDR3 is TGTGCCTGGAGTGTAGTTCTAGGGGAGCAGTTCTTC. The chain links TRBV30 to TRBJ2-1; D is ambiguous. CDR1 and CDR2 (germline): GTSNPN, SVGIG (reference sequence). V was pared by 0 bases and J by 10 bases, with 10 bases between. This CDR3 has 12 amino acids.

V usage is TRBV9 and J usage is TRBJ2-3; no definite D call. V gave up 0 bases and J gave up 6 bases, with 17 bases separating them. The germline CDR1 and CDR2 sequences are SGDLS and YYNGEE. The CDR3 contains 16 residues. The CDR3, as DNA: TGTGCCAGCAGCGTAGAGGCTGACATATACGTGGATACGCAGTATTTT. This translates into CASSVEADIYVDTQYF.

The chain has TRBV6-2 or TRBV6-3 and TRBJ2-7; D remains unclear. V lost 5 bases, J lost 2 bases, and 13 bases lay in between. The germline V gene encodes CDR1 MNHEY and CDR2 SVGEGT. The CDR3 consists of 14 residues. The CDR3 DNA reads TGTGCCAGCAGTCCCGACGGAGTAACCTACGAGCAGTACTTC. Its protein is CASSPDGVTYEQYF.

This chain links TRBV28 with TRBJ1-5, with 7 bases fitting TRBD1. The germline V gene encodes CDR1 MDHEN and CDR2 SYDVKM. The CDR3 runs 13 residues. Trimming took 6 bases from V and 5 from J; bases not matched to a gene: 4. The chain's CDR3 is CASRLGQYQPQHF. The CDR3 DNA is TGTGCCAGCAGATTGGGACAGTATCAGCCCCAGCATTTT.

This clone was seen a few times. The chain couples TRBV14 to TRBJ2-7; 13 positions match TRBD2. CDR3 length: 15 residues. Trimming at V came to 4 bases and at J to 4 bases, leaving 4 bases not matched to a gene. From germline, CDR1 is SGHDN and CDR2 FVKESK. CDR3 DNA sequence: TGTGCCAGCAGCCCGGGACTAGCGGGACTTTACGAGCAGTACTTC. Translating it yields CASSPGLAGLYEQYF. Full variable domain (missing parts from reference TRBV14 and TRBJ2-7): EAGVTQFPSHSVIEKGQTVTLRCDPISGHDNLYWYRRVMGKEIKFLLHFVKESKQDESGMPNNRFLAERTGGTYSTLKVQPAELEDSGVYFCASSPGLAGLYEQYFGPGTRLTVT.

The chain carries TRBV5-5 and TRBJ2-2; TRBD2 matches at 7 bases. The CDR3 has 14 residues. After removal of 1 base from V and 4 bases from J, the junction contained 1 base not matched to a gene. Germline lookup yields CDR1 SGHKS and CDR2 YYEKEE (reference sequence). The CDR3 reads CASSLWGGTGELFF. CDR3 sequence (DNA): TGTGCCAGCAGCTTGTGGGGGGGCACCGGGGAGCTGTTTTTT.

The chain links TRBV4-3 to TRBJ2-1; no clear D. The CDR3 consists of 14 residues. The V gene's germline CDR1 is LGHNA and CDR2 YSLEER. The V and J ends lost 4 bases and 10 bases respectively, with 17 bases between them. CDR3 in amino acids: CASSPDRQANEQFF. CDR3 sequence (DNA): TGCGCCAGCAGCCCCGATAGACAAGCGAACGAGCAGTTCTTC.

The chain is built from TRBV5-1 and TRBJ2-3; D remains unclear. The CDR3 spans 14 residues. The germline V and J ends were trimmed by 5 bases and 4 bases, with 14 bases remaining between them. The germline CDR1 and CDR2 sequences are SGHRS and YFSETQ. The CDR3, as DNA: TGCGCCAGCAGACCCTGGGGTAGCTCAGATACGCAGTATTTT. Translation: CASRPWGSSDTQYF.

The genes are TRBV27 and TRBJ2-6; D remains unclear. CDR3 length equals 15 residues. CDR1 is MNHEY, CDR2 SMNVEV, per germline (reference sequence). Between the trimmed V and J ends, which lost 3 bases and 0 bases, there was a span of 6 bases. Here the CDR3 DNA reads TGTGCCAGCAGTTTTGTAAGCTCTGGGGCCAACGTCCTGACTTTC. Translated: CASSFVSSGANVLTF.

This sequence joins TRBV18 and TRBJ2-3, with 10 positions matching TRBD2. Germline trimming cut 4 bases from V and 3 bases from J; bases unmatched to any gene: 10. The CDR3 has 17 residues. Germline V gene data show CDR1 as KGHSH and CDR2 as LQKENI. CDR3 nucleotides: TGTGCCAGCTCACTCTGGGACCGGACTAGCGGTACAGATACGCAGTATTTT. Translation: CASSLWDRTSGTDTQYF.

This chain links TRBV6-4 with TRBJ2-2; 8 bases agree with TRBD1. The germline V gene encodes CDR1 MRHNA and CDR2 SNTAGT. The CDR3 is made up of 17 amino acids. The V segment lost 3 bases and the J segment 1 base; nucleotides outside the gene matches: 7. CDR3 amino acids: CASSEYLGTGNTGELFF. The CDR3 region has the DNA TGTGCCAGCAGTGAATACCTCGGGACAGGGAACACCGGGGAGCTGTTTTTT.

The chain joins TRBV7-2 to TRBJ2-1; D remains unclear. Trimming cost V 0 bases and J 4 bases, with 7 bases left between them. The CDR3 is made up of 14 amino acids. Germline V lookup: CDR1 SGHTA, CDR2 FQGNSA. The CDR3 DNA sequence: TGTGCCAGCAGCTTAGCTGGGCCTTACAATGAGCAGTTCTTC. This translates into CASSLAGPYNEQFF.

This clone was recorded a few times. The gene calls are TRBV7-9 and TRBJ1-1; D gene uncertain. The CDR3 is made up of 16 amino acids. In germline, CDR1 is SEHNR, CDR2 FQNEAQ (reference sequence). The V end was cut by 1 base, the J end by 4 bases, with 16 bases between. This chain's CDR3 is CASSLVSAWEITEAFF. The CDR3, as DNA: TGTGCCAGCAGCTTAGTATCAGCCTGGGAGATCACTGAAGCTTTCTTT.

CDR3 coding DNA: TGTGCCAGCGGAGACCCTGACAGTAATTCACCCCTCCACTTT. Translation gives CASGDPDSNSPLHF. The rearrangement links TRBV28 to TRBJ1-6; D may be TRBD1 (5 bases). The CDR3 is 14 amino acids. Germline V CDR1 and CDR2: MDHEN, SYDVKM. Between the trimmed V and J ends, which lost 8 bases and 6 bases, there was a span of 14 bases.

This chain connects TRBV29-1 to TRBJ2-5, with 7 bases fitting TRBD2. This CDR3 has 13 amino acids. V dropped 8 bases and J dropped 4; count of bases not matched to a gene: 10. Looked up from germline, CDR1 is SQVTM and CDR2 is ANQGSEA. Here the CDR3 reads CSLRPSGPETQYF. The CDR3 DNA follows: TGCAGCCTCCGCCCTAGCGGCCCAGAGACCCAGTACTTC. The full variable domain, with the rest looked up from reference TRBV29-1 and TRBJ2-5, is SAVISQKPSRDICQRGTSLTIQCQVDSQVTMMFWYRQQPGQSLTLIATANQGSEATYESGFVIDKFPISRPNLTFSTLTVSNMSPEDSSIYLCSLRPSGPETQYFGPGTRLLVL.